This TCR beta chain was identified during a study of glioma-infiltrating T cells after dendritic cell vaccination (dated by TCRdb to the mid-2010s). At the level of the whole study: A cohort of 15 glioblastoma patients from Phase I and II dendritic cell vaccination trials was included, of whom 9 were newly diagnosed and 6 had recurrent disease. Between 2003 and 2012, the patients were given dendritic cell vaccination pulsed with autologous tumor lysate. The vaccine was prepared from monocyte-derived dendritic cells that were cultured for seven days with IL-4 and GM-CSF and then pulsed overnight with autologous tumor lysate. Each patient got three intradermal injections of the dendritic cell vaccine, spaced at biweekly intervals, in the arm below the axilla. In glioblastoma patients vaccinated with dendritic cells, deep sequencing of TCR beta CDR3 regions served to measure the amount of tumor-infiltrating lymphocytes and to compare repertoires between tumor and blood. Survival after dendritic cell vaccination was correlated with TCR sequencing metrics such as TIL content and the overlap between tumor and blood repertoires.

V and J lose 0 bases and 0 bases, and a span of 8 bases separates them. The CDR3 measures 15 amino acids from cysteine to phenylalanine. Only the CDR3 region is kept as DNA, spanning 45 bases read in frame from base 1. The germline V gene encodes CDR1 LNHNV and CDR2 YYDKDF (reference sequence). The meaning of the sample's time point label: after dendritic cell vaccination, including at tumor progression/relapse. Patients were selected for having adequate residual fresh-frozen tumor tissue and more than two years of available survival data. Molecular status otherwise varied across the glioblastoma patients, but none of them carried an isocitrate dehydrogenase mutation. PBMC were collected before vaccination, two weeks after the third vaccination, and at tumor progression when it occurred. The Qiagen DNeasy Blood extraction Kit was used for extraction of genomic DNA. The paper's findings and limits, for the study overall: After dendritic cell vaccination, a higher estimated pretreatment TIL content predicted longer time to progression and overall survival. The three-group TCR overlap response model was characterized as speculative, and prospective validation of the model was stated to be required. No direct relationship between TCR clonality and survival was found, suggesting that a diverse polyclonal response may matter. The cohort was small and heterogeneous, with few patients having full blood and tumor sets and even fewer initial-recurrent tumor pairs.

Using the immunoSEQ assay, TCRB CDR3 regions were amplified from 2 micrograms of genomic DNA, or from all available DNA when less than that was on hand. The multiplex PCR employed 60 forward primers targeting TCR V beta segments and 13 reverse primers targeting J beta segments. To estimate the number of reads per starting template, synthetic control templates were added to each sample at limiting dilution. The Illumina HiSeq System generated 87 bp sequencing reads. In the source study's methods: PCR and sequencing errors were removed by a nearest neighbor algorithm that merged closely related sequences. TCR overlap was measured as the percentage of unique tumor TCR beta sequences that were also present in the peripheral blood of the same patient. Not all clones reach the TCRdb copy of this immuneACCESS table, which keeps in-frame sequences only. Checked studies attribute under half of the gap to unresolved V genes and leave the rest unexplained. D and trimming come from the DNA, and the V and J calls and clone size come from that table. This sample gives 85,000 to 100,000 clones in total; approximately 75% of them show up just once. Jointly, the top ten make up around 2.2% of the sample.

This clone occurred a few times. Its antigen specificity is not known. No base-level quality is on record; no much larger clone is a single base apart. The sample was blood, taken after dendritic cell vaccination. This receptor was identified in a human donor with glioblastoma. In this chain, TRBV15 is recombined with TRBJ1-1; there is no confident call for the D gene. The CDR3 reads CATSRDWLVNTEAFF. The DNA sequence follows: TGTGCCACCAGCAGAGATTGGCTGGTGAACACTGAAGCTTTCTTT.